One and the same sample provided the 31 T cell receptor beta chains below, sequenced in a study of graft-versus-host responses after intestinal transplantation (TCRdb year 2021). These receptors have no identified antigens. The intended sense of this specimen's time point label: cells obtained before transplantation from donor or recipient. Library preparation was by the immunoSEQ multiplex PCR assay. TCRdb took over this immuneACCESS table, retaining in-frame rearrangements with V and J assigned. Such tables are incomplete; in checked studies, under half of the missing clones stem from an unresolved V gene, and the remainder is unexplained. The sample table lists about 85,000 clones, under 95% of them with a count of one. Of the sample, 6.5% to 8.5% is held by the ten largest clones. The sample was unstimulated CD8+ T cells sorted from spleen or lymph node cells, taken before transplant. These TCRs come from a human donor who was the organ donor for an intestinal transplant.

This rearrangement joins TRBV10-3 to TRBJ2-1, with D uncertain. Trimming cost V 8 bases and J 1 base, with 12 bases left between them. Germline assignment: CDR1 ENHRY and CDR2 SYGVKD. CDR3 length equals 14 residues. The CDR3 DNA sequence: TGTGCCATCGGGTGCTTGACTTCCTACAATGAGCAGTTCTTC. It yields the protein CAIGCLTSYNEQFF.

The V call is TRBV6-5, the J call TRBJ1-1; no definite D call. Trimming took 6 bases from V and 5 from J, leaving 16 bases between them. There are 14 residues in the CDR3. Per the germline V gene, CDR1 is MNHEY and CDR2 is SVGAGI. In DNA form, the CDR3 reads TGTGCCAGCAGCCTAGACCTTGTTGGGACTGAAGCTTTCTTT. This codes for CASSLDLVGTEAFF.

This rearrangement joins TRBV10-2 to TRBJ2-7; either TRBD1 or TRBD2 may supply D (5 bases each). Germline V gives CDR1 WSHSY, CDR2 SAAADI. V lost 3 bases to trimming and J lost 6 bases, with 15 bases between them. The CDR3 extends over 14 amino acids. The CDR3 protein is CASSDGAGYSEQYF. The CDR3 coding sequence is TGCGCCAGCAGTGACGGGGCAGGTTATAGCGAGCAGTACTTC.

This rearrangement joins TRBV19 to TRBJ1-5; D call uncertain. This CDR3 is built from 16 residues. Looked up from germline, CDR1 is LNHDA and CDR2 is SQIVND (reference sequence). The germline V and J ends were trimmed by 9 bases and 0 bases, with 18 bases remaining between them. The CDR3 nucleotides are TGTGCCAGCCACCCTCTAGCCCCTTATAGCAATCAGCCCCAGCATTTT. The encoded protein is CASHPLAPYSNQPQHF.

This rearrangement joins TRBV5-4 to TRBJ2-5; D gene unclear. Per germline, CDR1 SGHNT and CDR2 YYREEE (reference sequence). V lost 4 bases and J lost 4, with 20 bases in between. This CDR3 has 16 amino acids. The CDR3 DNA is TGTGCCAGCAGCCCACTTGGGCCGTCTTCCCCAGAGACCCAGTACTTC. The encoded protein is CASSPLGPSSPETQYF.

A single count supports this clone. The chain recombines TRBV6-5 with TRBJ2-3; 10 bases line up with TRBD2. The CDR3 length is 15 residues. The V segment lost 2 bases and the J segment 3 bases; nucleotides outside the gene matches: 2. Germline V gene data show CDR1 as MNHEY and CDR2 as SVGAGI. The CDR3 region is CASSYQREGTDTQYF. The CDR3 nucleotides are TGTGCCAGCAGTTACCAGCGGGAGGGAACAGATACGCAGTATTTT.

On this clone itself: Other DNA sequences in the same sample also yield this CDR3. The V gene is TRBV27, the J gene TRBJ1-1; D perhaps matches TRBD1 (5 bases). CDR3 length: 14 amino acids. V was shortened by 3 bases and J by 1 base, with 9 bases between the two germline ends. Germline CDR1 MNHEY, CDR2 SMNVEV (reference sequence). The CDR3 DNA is TGTGCCAGCAGTTTGTTAGGGGAGAACACTGAAGCTTTCTTT. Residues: CASSLLGENTEAFF.

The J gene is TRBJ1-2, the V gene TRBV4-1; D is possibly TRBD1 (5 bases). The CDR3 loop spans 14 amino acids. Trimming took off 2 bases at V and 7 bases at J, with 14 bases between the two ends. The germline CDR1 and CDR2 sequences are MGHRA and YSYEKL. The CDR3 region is CASSQLQDEGGYTF. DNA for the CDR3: TGCGCCAGCAGCCAATTACAGGATGAGGGTGGCTACACCTTC.

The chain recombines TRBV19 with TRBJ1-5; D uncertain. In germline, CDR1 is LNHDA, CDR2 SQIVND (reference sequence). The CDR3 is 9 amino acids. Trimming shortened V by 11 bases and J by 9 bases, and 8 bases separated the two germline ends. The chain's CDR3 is CACTPPQHF. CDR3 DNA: TGTGCCTGTACTCCGCCCCAGCATTTT. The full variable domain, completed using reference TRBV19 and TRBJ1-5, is DGGITQSPKYLFRKEGQNVTLSCEQNLNHDAMYWYRQDPGQGLRLIYYSQIVNDFQKGDIAEGYSVSREKKESFPLTVTSAQKNPTAFYLCACTPPQHFGDGTRLSIL.

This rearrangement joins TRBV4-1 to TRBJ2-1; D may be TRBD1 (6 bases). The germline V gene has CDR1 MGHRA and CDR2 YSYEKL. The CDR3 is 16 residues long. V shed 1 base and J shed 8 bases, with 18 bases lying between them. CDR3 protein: CASSQGAWDNGDEQFF. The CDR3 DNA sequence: TGCGCCAGCAGCCAAGGGGCGTGGGACAACGGGGATGAGCAGTTCTTC.

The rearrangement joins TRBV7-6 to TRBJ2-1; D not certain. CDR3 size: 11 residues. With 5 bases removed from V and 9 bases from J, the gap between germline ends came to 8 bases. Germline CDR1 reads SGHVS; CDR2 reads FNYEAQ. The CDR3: CASSDNVEQFF. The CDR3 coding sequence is TGTGCCAGCAGCGACAACGTTGAGCAGTTCTTC.

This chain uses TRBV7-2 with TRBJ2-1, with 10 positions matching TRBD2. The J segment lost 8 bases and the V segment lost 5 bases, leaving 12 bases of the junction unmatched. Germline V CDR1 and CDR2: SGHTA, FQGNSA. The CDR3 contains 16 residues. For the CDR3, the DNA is TGTGCCAGCAGCGCTTTAGCGGGGGGACTAATTGATGAGCAGTTCTTC. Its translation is CASSALAGGLIDEQFF.

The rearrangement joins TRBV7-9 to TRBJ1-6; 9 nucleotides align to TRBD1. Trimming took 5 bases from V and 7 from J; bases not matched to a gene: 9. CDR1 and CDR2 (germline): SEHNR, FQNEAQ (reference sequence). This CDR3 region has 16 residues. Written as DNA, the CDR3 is TGTGCCAGCAGCGAATCGACTGGGACAGGGAATTCACCCCTCCACTTT. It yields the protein CASSESTGTGNSPLHF.

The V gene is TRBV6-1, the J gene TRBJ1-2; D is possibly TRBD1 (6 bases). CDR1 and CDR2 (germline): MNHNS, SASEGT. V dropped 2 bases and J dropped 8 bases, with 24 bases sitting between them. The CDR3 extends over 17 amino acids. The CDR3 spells CASSESGSLRGASGYTF. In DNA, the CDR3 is TGTGCCAGCAGTGAATCAGGAAGTCTCAGGGGTGCCTCGGGCTACACCTTC.

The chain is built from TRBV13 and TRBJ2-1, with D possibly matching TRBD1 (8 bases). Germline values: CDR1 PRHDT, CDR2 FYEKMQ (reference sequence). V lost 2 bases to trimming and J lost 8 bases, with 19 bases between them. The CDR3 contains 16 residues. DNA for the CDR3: TGTGCCAGCAGCTTAAGAGTAGTAACAGGGGGGGATGAGCAGTTCTTC. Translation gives CASSLRVVTGGDEQFF.

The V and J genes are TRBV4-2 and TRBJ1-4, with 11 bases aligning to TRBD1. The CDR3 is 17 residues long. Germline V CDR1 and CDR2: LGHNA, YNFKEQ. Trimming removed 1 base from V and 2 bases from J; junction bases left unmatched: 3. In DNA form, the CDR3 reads TGTGCCAGCAGCCAAGGGACAGGGGGCGTCACTAATGAAAAACTGTTTTTT. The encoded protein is CASSQGTGGVTNEKLFF.

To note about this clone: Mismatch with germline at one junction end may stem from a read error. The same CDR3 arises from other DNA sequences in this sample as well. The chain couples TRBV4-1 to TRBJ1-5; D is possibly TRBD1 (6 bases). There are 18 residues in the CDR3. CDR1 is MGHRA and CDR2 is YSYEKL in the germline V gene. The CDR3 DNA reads TGCGCCAGCAGCCAAGATAGGGGGGGGGAGAGTCGCAACCAGCCCCAGCATTTT. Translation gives CASSQDRGGESRNQPQHF.

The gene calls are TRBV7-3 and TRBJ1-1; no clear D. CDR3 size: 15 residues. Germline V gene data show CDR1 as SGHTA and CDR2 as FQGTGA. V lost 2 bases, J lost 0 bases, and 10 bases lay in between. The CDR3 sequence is CASSLWPAMNTEAFF. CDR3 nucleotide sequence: TGTGCCAGCAGCTTATGGCCGGCGATGAACACTGAAGCTTTCTTT.

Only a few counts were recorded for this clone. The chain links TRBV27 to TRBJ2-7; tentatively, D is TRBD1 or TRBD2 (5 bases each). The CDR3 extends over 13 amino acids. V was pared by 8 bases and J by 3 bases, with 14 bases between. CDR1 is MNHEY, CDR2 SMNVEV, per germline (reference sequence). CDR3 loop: CASWETENYEQYF. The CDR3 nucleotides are TGTGCCAGCTGGGAGACAGAAAACTACGAGCAGTACTTC.

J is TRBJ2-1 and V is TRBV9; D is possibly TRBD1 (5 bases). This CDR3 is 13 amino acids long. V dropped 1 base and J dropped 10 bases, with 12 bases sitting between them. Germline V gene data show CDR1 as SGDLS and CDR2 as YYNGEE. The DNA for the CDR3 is TGTGCCAGCAGCGTAAGAAGGCAGGGCGAGCAGTTCTTC. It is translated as CASSVRRQGEQFF. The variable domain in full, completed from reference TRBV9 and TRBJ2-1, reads DSGVTQTPKHLITATGQRVTLRCSPRSGDLSVYWYQQSLDQGLQFLIQYYNGEERAKGNILERFSAQQFPDLHSELNLSSLELGDSALYFCASSVRRQGEQFFGPGTRLTVL.

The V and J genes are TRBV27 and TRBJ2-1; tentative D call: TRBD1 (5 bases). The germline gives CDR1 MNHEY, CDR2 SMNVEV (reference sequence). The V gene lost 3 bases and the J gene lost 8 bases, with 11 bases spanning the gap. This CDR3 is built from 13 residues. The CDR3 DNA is TGTGCCAGCAGTTTGGGGCAGGGATATGAGCAGTTCTTC. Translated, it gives CASSLGQGYEQFF.

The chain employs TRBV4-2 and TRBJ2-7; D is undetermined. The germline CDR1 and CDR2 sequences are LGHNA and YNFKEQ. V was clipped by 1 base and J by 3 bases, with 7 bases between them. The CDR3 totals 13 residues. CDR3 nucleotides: TGTGCCAGCAGCCAAGGTATGGGCTACGAGCAGTACTTC. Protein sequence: CASSQGMGYEQYF.

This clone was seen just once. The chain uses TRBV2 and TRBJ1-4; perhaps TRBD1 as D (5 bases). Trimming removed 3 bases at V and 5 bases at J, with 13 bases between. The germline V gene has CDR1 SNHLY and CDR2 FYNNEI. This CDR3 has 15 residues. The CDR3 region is CASSEGLTGNEKLFF. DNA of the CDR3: TGTGCCAGCAGTGAGGGACTCACGGGGAATGAAAAACTGTTTTTT.

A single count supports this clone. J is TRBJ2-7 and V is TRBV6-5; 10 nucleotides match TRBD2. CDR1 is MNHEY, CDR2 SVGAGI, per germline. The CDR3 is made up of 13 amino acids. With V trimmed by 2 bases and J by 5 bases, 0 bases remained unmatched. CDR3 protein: CASSYTSGDEQYF. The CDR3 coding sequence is TGTGCCAGCAGTTACACTAGCGGGGACGAGCAGTACTTC.

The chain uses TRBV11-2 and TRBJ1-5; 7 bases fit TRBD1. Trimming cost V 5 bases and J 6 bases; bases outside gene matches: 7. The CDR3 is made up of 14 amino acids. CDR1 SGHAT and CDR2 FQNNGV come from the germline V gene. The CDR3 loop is CASSAPQGIQPQHF. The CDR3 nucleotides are TGTGCCAGCAGCGCACCACAGGGGATTCAGCCCCAGCATTTT.

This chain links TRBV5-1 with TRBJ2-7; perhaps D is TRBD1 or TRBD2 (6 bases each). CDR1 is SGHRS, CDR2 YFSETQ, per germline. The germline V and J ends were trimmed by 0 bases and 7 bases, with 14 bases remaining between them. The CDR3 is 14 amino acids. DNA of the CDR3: TGCGCCAGCAGCTTGGCCGGGGGCAGTTGGGAGCAGTACTTC. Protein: CASSLAGGSWEQYF.

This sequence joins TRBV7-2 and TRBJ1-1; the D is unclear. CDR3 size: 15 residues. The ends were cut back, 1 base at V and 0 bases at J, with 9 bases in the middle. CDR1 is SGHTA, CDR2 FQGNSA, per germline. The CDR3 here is CASSLDPRVNTEAFF. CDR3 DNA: TGTGCCAGCAGCTTAGACCCAAGGGTGAACACTGAAGCTTTCTTT. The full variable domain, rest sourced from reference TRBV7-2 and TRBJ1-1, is GAGVSQSPSNKVTEKGKDVELRCDPISGHTALYWYRQSLGQGLEFLIYFQGNSAPDKSGLPSDRFSAERTGGSVSTLTIQRTQQEDSAVYLCASSLDPRVNTEAFFGQGTRLTVV.

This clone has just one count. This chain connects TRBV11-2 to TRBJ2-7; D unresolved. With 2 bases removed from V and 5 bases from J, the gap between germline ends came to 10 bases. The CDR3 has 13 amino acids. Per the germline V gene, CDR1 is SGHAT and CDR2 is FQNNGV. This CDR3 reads CASSLYGSDEQYF. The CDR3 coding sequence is TGTGCCAGCAGCTTATACGGCAGCGACGAGCAGTACTTC. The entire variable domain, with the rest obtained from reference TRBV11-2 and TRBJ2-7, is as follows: EAGVAQSPRYKIIEKRQSVAFWCNPISGHATLYWYQQILGQGPKLLIQFQNNGVVDDSQLPKDRFSAERLKGVDSTLKIQPAKLEDSAVYLCASSLYGSDEQYFGPGTRLTVT.

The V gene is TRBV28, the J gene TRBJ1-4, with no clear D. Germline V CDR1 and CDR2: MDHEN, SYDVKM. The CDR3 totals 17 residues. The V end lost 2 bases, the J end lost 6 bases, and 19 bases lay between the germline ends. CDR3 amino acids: CASSLSPVGGGDEKLFF. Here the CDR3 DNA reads TGTGCCAGCAGTTTAAGTCCAGTTGGAGGTGGGGATGAAAAACTGTTTTTT. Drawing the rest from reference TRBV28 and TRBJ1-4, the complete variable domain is DVKVTQSSRYLVKRTGEKVFLECVQDMDHENMFWYRQDPGLGLRLIYFSYDVKMKEKGDIPEGYSVSREKKERFSLILESASTNQTSMYLCASSLSPVGGGDEKLFFGSGTQLSVL.

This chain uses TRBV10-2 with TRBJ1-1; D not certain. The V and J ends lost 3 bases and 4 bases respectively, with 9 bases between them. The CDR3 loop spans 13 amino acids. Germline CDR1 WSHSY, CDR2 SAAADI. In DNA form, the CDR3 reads TGCGCCAGCAGTGATGCCGAAATCACTGAAGCTTTCTTT. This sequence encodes CASSDAEITEAFF.

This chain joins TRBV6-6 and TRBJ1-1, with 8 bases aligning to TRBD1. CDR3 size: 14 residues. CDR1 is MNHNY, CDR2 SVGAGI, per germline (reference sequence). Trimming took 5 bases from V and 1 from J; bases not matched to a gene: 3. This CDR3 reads CASSPDRANTEAFF. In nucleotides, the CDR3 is TGTGCCAGCAGTCCGGACAGGGCGAACACTGAAGCTTTCTTT.